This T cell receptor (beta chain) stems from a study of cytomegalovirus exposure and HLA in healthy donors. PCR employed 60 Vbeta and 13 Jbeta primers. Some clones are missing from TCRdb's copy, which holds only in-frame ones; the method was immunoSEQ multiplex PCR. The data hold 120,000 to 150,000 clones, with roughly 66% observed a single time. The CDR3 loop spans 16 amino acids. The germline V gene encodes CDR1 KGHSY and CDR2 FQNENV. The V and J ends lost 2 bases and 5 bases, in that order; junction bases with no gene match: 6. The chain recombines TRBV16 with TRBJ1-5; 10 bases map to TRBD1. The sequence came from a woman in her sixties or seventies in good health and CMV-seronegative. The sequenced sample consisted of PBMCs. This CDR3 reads CASSQGLDRGDQPQHF. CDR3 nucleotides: TGTGCCAGCAGCCAAGGCTTGGACAGGGGGGATCAGCCCCAGCATTTT.